This T cell receptor beta chain was identified during a study of radiotherapy plus CTLA-4 blockade in lung cancer. With respect to this clone: The antigen is undetermined.

Ipilimumab CTLA-4 blockade and focal radiation were given to patients with chemo-refractory metastatic non-small-cell lung cancer. Germline trimming cut 3 bases from V and 4 bases from J; bases unmatched to any gene: 25. The CDR3 covers 21 residues. The germline V gene has CDR1 SGDLS and CDR2 YYNGEE. Notes on the study in general: Radiotherapy with ipilimumab was followed by blood expansion of tumor-derived clones.

Assay used: immunoSEQ multiplex PCR; TCRdb lists only in-frame clones, some missing. Of approximately 40,000 clones listed, about 73% are singletons. The sequence was obtained from a human donor with non-small cell lung cancer who had stable disease on radiotherapy plus ipilimumab. Sample: peripheral blood, taken from a patient treated with radiotherapy plus ipilimumab. The rearrangement joins TRBV9 to TRBJ2-3; 8 bases map to TRBD1. This CDR3 is CASSDTSPGAGGAGYSDTQYF. The DNA for the CDR3 is TGTGCCAGCAGCGACACCTCCCCGGGGGCAGGGGGCGCGGGGTATTCAGATACGCAGTATTTT.